This T cell receptor beta chain was sequenced during a study of cytomegalovirus exposure and HLA in healthy donors. PCR involved 60 Vbeta and 13 Jbeta primers. Assay: immunoSEQ multiplex PCR; the TCRdb copy retains only in-frame clones and omits some. The sample lists 120,000 or so clones, over 60% occurring once. Germline lookup yields CDR1 SGHNT and CDR2 YYREEE (reference sequence). The CDR3 is made up of 13 amino acids. Between the trimmed V and J ends, which lost 3 bases and 4 bases, there was a span of 10 bases. The sequence came from a human donor in good health. Source material: PBMCs. The chain joins TRBV5-4 to TRBJ1-2, with D maybe TRBD1 (5 bases). CDR3 sequence (DNA): TGTGCCAGCAGCTCCAAAGGGGTCTATGGCTACACCTTC. It codes for CASSSKGVYGYTF.